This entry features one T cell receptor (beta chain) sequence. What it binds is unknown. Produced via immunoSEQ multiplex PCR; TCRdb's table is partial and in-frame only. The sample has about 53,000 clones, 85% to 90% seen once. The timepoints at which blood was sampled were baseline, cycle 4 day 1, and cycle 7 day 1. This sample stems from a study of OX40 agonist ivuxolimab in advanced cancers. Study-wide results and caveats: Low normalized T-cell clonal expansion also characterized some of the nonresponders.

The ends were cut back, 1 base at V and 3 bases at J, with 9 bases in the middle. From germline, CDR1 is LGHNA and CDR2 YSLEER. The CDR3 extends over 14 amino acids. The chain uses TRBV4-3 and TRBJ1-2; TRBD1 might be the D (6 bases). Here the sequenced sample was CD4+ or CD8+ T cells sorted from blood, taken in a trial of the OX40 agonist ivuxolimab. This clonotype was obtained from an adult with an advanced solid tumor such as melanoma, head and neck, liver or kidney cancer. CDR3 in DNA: TGCGCCAGCAGCCAAGCAGGGGTAGACTATGGCTACACCTTC. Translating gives CASSQAGVDYGYTF.